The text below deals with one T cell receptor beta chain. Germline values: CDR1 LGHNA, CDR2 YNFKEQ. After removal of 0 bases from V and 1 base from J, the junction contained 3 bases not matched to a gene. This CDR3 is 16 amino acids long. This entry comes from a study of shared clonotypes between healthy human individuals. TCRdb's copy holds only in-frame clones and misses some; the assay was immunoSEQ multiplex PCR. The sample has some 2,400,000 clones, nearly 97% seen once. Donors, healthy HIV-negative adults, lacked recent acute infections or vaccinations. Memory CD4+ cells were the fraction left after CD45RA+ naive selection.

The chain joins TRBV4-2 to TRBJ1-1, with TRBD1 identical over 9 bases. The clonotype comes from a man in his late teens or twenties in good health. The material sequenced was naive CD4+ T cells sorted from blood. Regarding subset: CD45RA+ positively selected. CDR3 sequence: CASSQEGQGRNTEAFF. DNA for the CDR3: TGTGCCAGCAGCCAAGAGGGACAGGGAAGGAACACTGAAGCTTTCTTT.